Each of the 18 T cell receptor beta chains below was sequenced from the same sample in a study of blood T cell repertoires in COVID-19. TCRdb keeps only in-frame clones here, not all; method: immunoSEQ multiplex PCR. Of some 200,000 clones in the sample, about 80% were seen once. Sequencing used PBMCs or T cells enriched from blood (not recorded which). The receptors here all came from a woman aged 45-65 years who had been exposed to COVID-19.

This chain uses TRBV25-1 with TRBJ2-3; TRBD1 is a possible D gene (6 bases). Looked up from germline, CDR1 is MGHDK and CDR2 is SYGVNS. The V end lost 8 bases, the J end lost 6 bases, and 24 bases lay between the germline ends. The CDR3 consists of 16 residues. CDR3 sequence (DNA): TGTGCCAGCGGGATTCGAAGGGGGTCCCGGACGGATACGCAGTATTTT. Translation gives CASGIRRGSRTDTQYF.

V is TRBV15 and J is TRBJ1-5; possible D gene TRBD1, 5 bases. Germline CDR1 LNHNV, CDR2 YYDKDF (reference sequence). V was clipped by 3 bases and J by 0 bases, with 15 bases between them. This CDR3 is built from 17 residues. CDR3 nucleotides: TGTGCCACCAGCAGGGCGATCGGACAATTTAGCAATCAGCCCCAGCATTTT. Translating it yields CATSRAIGQFSNQPQHF.

In DNA, the CDR3 is TGTGCCAGCAGCTTGACTAGCTCTGGGTTTAGGGGTGAGCAGTTCTTC. Protein: CASSLTSSGFRGEQFF. The chain employs TRBV11-2 and TRBJ2-1, with 7 positions matching TRBD2. Trimming removed 3 bases from V and 9 bases from J; junction bases left unmatched: 14. Germline V gives CDR1 SGHAT, CDR2 FQNNGV. The CDR3 extends over 16 amino acids.

The CDR3 bases are TGTGCCAGCAGGGACTACCTAGAGCAGTTCTTC. Its translation: CASRDYLEQFF. The chain is built from TRBV6-5 and TRBJ2-1; D might be TRBD2 (6 bases). The V gene's germline CDR1 is MNHEY and CDR2 SVGAGI. The V end was cut by 6 bases, the J end by 10 bases, with 10 bases between. The CDR3 is 11 residues long.

This clone has only one observation. The gene calls are TRBV9 and TRBJ2-2, with D unresolved. The germline gives CDR1 SGDLS, CDR2 YYNGEE. CDR3 length equals 16 residues. V shed 0 bases and J shed 0 bases, with 9 bases lying between them. CDR3 region: CASSVDATPNTGELFF. The CDR3 region has the DNA TGTGCCAGCAGCGTAGACGCGACACCGAACACCGGGGAGCTGTTTTTT.

V usage is TRBV6-5 and J usage is TRBJ2-3, with D perhaps matching TRBD2 (5 bases). CDR3 length equals 15 residues. Germline V lookup: CDR1 MNHEY, CDR2 SVGAGI. Trimming shortened V by 7 bases and J by 4 bases, and 18 bases separated the two germline ends. CDR3 sequence: CASTSGWGRPDTQYF. The CDR3 bases are TGTGCCAGCACTTCGGGGTGGGGTCGGCCAGATACGCAGTATTTT.

In this sample, this clone turned up a few times. This chain uses TRBV27 with TRBJ1-6, with D maybe TRBD1 (6 bases). Germline CDR1 MNHEY, CDR2 SMNVEV (reference sequence). Between the trimmed V and J ends, which lost 5 bases and 4 bases, there was a span of 9 bases. This CDR3 comprises 14 residues. CDR3 in amino acids: CASSPGQYNSPLHF. CDR3 in DNA: TGTGCCAGCAGTCCCGGACAGTATAATTCACCCCTCCACTTT.

The gene calls are TRBV2 and TRBJ2-5; D may be TRBD1 (5 bases). The V gene's germline CDR1 is SNHLY and CDR2 FYNNEI. This CDR3 has 13 amino acids. Trimming pared 4 bases from V and 2 bases from J, leaving 8 bases between. The CDR3 loop reads CASSGGFQETQYF. CDR3 DNA sequence: TGTGCCAGCAGTGGGGGCTTTCAAGAGACCCAGTACTTC.

The V gene is TRBV27, the J gene TRBJ1-1; a possible D gene is TRBD1 (6 bases). The CDR3 has 14 residues. The V end lost 6 bases, the J end lost 2 bases, and 13 bases lay between the germline ends. CDR1 and CDR2 (germline): MNHEY, SMNVEV (reference sequence). CDR3 sequence: CASRWTAINTEAFF. In DNA form, the CDR3 reads TGTGCCAGCAGATGGACAGCCATTAACACTGAAGCTTTCTTT.

This clone occurred a few times. The chain employs TRBV18 and TRBJ1-5; 7 bases agree with TRBD1. Germline V lookup: CDR1 KGHSH, CDR2 LQKENI. The CDR3 sequence is 15 residues long. V dropped 4 bases and J dropped 1; count of bases not matched to a gene: 4. CDR3 nucleotides: TGTGCCAGCTCACTGGGACAGCCCAGCAATCAGCCCCAGCATTTT. It codes for CASSLGQPSNQPQHF.

This clone was seen repeatedly, ten times or more. The rearrangement uses TRBV30 and TRBJ1-1; perhaps TRBD1 as D (5 bases). The CDR3 extends over 14 amino acids. Germline CDR1 is GTSNPN and CDR2 is SVGIG (reference sequence). V lost 4 bases and J lost 5, with 17 bases in between. The CDR3 sequence: CAWNSEGRYTEAFF. The CDR3 bases are TGTGCCTGGAACTCGGAGGGGAGGTATACTGAAGCTTTCTTT.

This chain connects TRBV7-2 to TRBJ1-2; the match to TRBD1 covers 8 bases. CDR3 length: 16 amino acids. Germline V gene lookup returns CDR1 SGHTA and CDR2 FQGNSA. The V segment lost 5 bases and the J segment 2 bases; nucleotides outside the gene matches: 10. The CDR3 loop reads CASSRTGRIWNYGYTF. The CDR3, as DNA: TGTGCCAGCAGCCGGACAGGGAGGATTTGGAACTATGGCTACACCTTC. The whole variable domain, remainder taken from reference TRBV7-2 and TRBJ1-2, is GAGVSQSPSNKVTEKGKDVELRCDPISGHTALYWYRQSLGQGLEFLIYFQGNSAPDKSGLPSDRFSAERTGGSVSTLTIQRTQQEDSAVYLCASSRTGRIWNYGYTFGSGTRLTVV.

This clone has more than one count but fewer than ten. The chain has TRBV9 and TRBJ1-2; the D gene is possibly TRBD1 (5 bases). There are 12 residues in the CDR3. With 2 bases removed from V and 4 bases from J, the gap between germline ends came to 6 bases. Germline V gene sequence: CDR1 SGDLS, CDR2 YYNGEE. CDR3 sequence reads: CASSVDSYGYTF. In nucleotides, the CDR3 is TGTGCCAGCAGCGTTGACAGCTATGGCTACACCTTC.

The genes are TRBV10-3 and TRBJ1-2; 7 bases fit TRBD1. This CDR3 region has 13 residues. In germline, CDR1 is ENHRY, CDR2 SYGVKD. Losses at the gene ends were 3 bases for V and 6 bases for J; bases not matched to a gene: 4. The CDR3 sequence: CAISEQGLDGYTF. Written as DNA, the CDR3 is TGTGCCATCAGTGAACAGGGGTTGGATGGCTACACCTTC.

The V and J genes are TRBV7-8 and TRBJ1-4; 7 bases are shared with TRBD1. Germline V gene lookup returns CDR1 SGHVS and CDR2 FQNEAQ. J was trimmed by 0 bases and V by 5 bases; bases with no gene match: 9. This CDR3 has 17 residues. The CDR3 nucleotides are TGTGCCAGCAGCCTTTCGACAGGGACGGCAACTAATGAAAAACTGTTTTTT. As protein: CASSLSTGTATNEKLFF.

The V and J genes are TRBV24-1 and TRBJ2-5, with D perhaps matching TRBD2 (5 bases). CDR1 and CDR2 from the germline V gene are KGHDR and SFDVKD. Trimming removed 5 bases at V and 2 bases at J, with 11 bases between. CDR3 length: 14 residues. CDR3 sequence reads: CATSGGLLQETQYF. DNA of the CDR3: TGTGCCACCAGTGGTGGACTCCTGCAAGAGACCCAGTACTTC.

CDR3 DNA sequence: TGTGCCACCCGAAGACAGGGACAGGCGAACACCGGGGAGCTGTTTTTT. Encoded protein: CATRRQGQANTGELFF. J is TRBJ2-2 and V is TRBV19, with 8 bases that match TRBD1. CDR1 is LNHDA and CDR2 is SQIVND in the germline V gene (reference sequence). Trimming removed 10 bases from V and 0 bases from J; junction bases left unmatched: 10. The CDR3 covers 16 residues.

This chain uses TRBV9 with TRBJ2-1; 7 bases match TRBD2. Germline V gene data show CDR1 as SGDLS and CDR2 as YYNGEE. This CDR3 contains 15 residues. The junction had 3 bases not matched to a gene; V was cut back by 2 bases and J by 1 base. The CDR3 loop is CASSVSGESYNEQFF. As DNA, the CDR3 is TGTGCCAGCAGCGTGAGCGGGGAGTCCTACAATGAGCAGTTCTTC.